The sequence of this T cell receptor (beta chain) was determined in a study of regulatory T cells in long-lasting Graves disease. Findings and limits, study-wide: When disease was persistent, TRBV28, TRBJ1-2 and TRBJ2-5 were the favored segments. TCR diversity in persistent Graves' patients was below that of newly diagnosed ones.

CDR3 length equals 15 residues. The V gene end was trimmed by 5 bases and the J gene end by 2 bases; junction bases not matched to a gene: 6. Germline-derived CDR1 and CDR2 are SGHTA and FQGTGA. Specified time point: newly diagnosed GD, antithyroid drugs for less than 3 months. Extracted RNA from PBMCs served as the source of the TCR library. Graves' disease diagnosis was established per American Thyroid Association guidelines. EDTA tubes collected approximately 10 milliliters of peripheral blood. To note about this clonotype: Its antigen is still unknown.

iRepertoire HTBI primers and Arm-PCR of CDR3 regions built TCR beta libraries. A single record per CDR3 protein comes from TCRdb applying MiXCR to the multiplex PCR reads. The sample carries about 400,000 distinct CDR3 sequences, around 16% recorded once. The rearrangement links TRBV7-3 to TRBJ2-1; 7 bases agree with TRBD1. The sample here was peripheral blood mononuclear cells (PBMCs), taken at new diagnosis, from a patient treated with antithyroid drugs. The TCR comes from a female donor with Graves disease. The CDR3 region has the DNA TGTGCCAGCAGCCCCCGAGGGGGCCCCTACAATGAGCAGTTCTTC. Translation gives CASSPRGGPYNEQFF.